This T cell receptor beta chain stems from a study of T cell responses to AZD1222 COVID-19 vaccine. Libraries were prepared by immunoSEQ multiplex PCR; TCRdb keeps only in-frame clonotypes and omits some of them. The repertoire holds 150,000 or so clones, with approximately 93% as singletons. Findings and limits, study-wide: With two AZD1222 doses given, Spike-specific TCR breadth and depth both rose.

In the case of this clone: Antigen unknown.

The germline CDR1 and CDR2 sequences are MNHEY and SMNVEV (reference sequence). The CDR3 is 15 amino acids. Trimming pared 7 bases from V and 4 bases from J, leaving 14 bases between. This clonotype originated in an adult who received the AZD1222 COVID-19 vaccine. The source was peripheral blood, collected 28 days after the second AZD1222 dose. This chain connects TRBV27 to TRBJ2-6; D is perhaps TRBD1 (6 bases). CDR3 nucleotide sequence: TGTGCCAGCATGGTCCAGGGGCTCGGGGCCAACGTCCTGACTTTC. The encoded protein is CASMVQGLGANVLTF.